This T cell receptor (beta chain) was observed in a study of molecular identifiers for immune sequencing clone quantification. Overall study findings and caveats: Among effectors, clones above 20 RNA copies held over 99% of molecules; among naive cells, under 1%.

TCRdb re-called the PCR reads through MiXCR, storing one row per CDR3 protein. This sample has more than 85,000 distinct CDR3 sequences, with about 35% found just once. Germline lookup yields CDR1 SGHAT and CDR2 FQDESV (reference sequence). V was clipped by 3 bases and J by 5 bases, with 14 bases between them. The CDR3 length is 14 residues. As for this clonotype: The antigen is unknown.

The chain is built from TRBV11-1 and TRBJ2-7, with no clear D. Specimen: naive CD8+ T cells from blood, with Jurkat cell RNA spiked in. The subset here: FACS-sorted CD8+CD4-CCR7+CD45RA+ naive T cells. The TCR sequence derives from a human donor in good health. Some libraries in this study had Jurkat cell RNA spiked in. CDR3 protein: CASSLLKGSNEQYF. CDR3 DNA sequence: TGTGCCAGCAGCTTGTTAAAGGGAAGCAACGAGCAGTACTTC.